This T cell receptor beta chain was observed in a study of PD-1 blockade in mismatch repair-deficient tumors. Whole-study findings and limits: Rapid post-treatment expansion, then contraction, generally preceding radiologic response, marked tumor-resident clones.

PCR or immunohistochemistry showed mismatch repair deficiency in every enrolled patient. Clones were sequenced by immunoSEQ multiplex PCR, and TCRdb holds only the in-frame ones, with some missing. The data show about 60,000 clones, with 70% to 90% seen just once and more than 11% held by the top ten. Trimming at V came to 5 bases and at J to 1 base, leaving 8 bases not matched to a gene. CDR3 size: 16 residues. CDR1 and CDR2 (germline): MNHEY, SMNVEV (reference sequence). A note on this clone: Its target is unknown.

Here the sequenced sample was peripheral blood, taken 52 weeks after starting pembrolizumab. The gene calls are TRBV27 and TRBJ2-3; TRBD2 matches 8 bases. The clonotype comes from an adult with mismatch repair-deficient cancer. Here the CDR3 reads CASSPILAVGTDTQYF. DNA of the CDR3: TGTGCCAGCAGTCCGATACTAGCGGTAGGCACAGATACGCAGTATTTT.